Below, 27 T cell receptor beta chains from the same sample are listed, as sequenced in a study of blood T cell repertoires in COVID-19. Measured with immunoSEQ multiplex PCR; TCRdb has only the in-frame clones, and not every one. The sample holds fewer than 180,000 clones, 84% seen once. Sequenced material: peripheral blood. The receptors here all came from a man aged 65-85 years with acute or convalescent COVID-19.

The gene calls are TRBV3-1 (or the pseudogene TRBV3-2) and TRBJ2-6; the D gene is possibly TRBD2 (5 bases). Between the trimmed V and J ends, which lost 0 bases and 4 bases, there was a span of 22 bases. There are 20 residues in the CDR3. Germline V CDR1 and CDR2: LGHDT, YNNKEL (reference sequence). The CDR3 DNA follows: TGTGCCAGCAGCCAAGATCTCGGCCGGAGGTATTGGGCGGGGGCCAACGTCCTGACTTTC. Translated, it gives CASSQDLGRRYWAGANVLTF.

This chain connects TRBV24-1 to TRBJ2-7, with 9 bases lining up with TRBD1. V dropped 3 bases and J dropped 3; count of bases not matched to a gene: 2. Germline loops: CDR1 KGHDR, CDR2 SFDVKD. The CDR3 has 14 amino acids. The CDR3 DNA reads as TGTGCCACCAGTGATCCGGGACAGGGCTACGAGCAGTACTTC. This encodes CATSDPGQGYEQYF.

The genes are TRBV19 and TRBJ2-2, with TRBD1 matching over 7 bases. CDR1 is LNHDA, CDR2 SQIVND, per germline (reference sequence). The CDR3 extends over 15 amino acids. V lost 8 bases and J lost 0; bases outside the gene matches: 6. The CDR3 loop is CASRAGTANTGELFF. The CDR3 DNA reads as TGTGCCAGTCGAGCCGGGACAGCGAACACCGGGGAGCTGTTTTTT.

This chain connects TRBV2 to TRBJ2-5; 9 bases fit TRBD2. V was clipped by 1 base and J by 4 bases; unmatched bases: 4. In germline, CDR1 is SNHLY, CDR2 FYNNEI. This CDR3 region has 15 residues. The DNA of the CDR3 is TGTGCCAGCAGTGAAGTGCCTAGCGGGGCAGAGACCCAGTACTTC. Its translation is CASSEVPSGAETQYF.

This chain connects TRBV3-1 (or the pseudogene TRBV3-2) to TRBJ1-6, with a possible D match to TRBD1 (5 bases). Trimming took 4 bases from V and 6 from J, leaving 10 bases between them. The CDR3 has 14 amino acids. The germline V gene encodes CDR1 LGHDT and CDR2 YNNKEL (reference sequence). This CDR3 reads CASSPREGNSPLHF. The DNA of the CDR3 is TGTGCCAGCAGCCCCAGGGAAGGTAATTCACCCCTCCACTTT.

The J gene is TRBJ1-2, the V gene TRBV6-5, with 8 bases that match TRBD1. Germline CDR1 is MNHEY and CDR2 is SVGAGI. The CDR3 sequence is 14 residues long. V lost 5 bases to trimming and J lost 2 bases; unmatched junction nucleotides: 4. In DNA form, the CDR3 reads TGTGCCAGCAGTCAGGACAGGGCAAACTATGGCTACACCTTC. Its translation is CASSQDRANYGYTF.

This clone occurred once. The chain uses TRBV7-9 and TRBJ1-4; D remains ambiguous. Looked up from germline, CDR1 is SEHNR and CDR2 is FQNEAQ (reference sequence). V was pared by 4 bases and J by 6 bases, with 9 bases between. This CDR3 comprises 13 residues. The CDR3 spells CASSSSEDEKLFF. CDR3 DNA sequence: TGTGCCAGCAGCTCGTCTGAGGATGAAAAACTGTTTTTT.

The CDR3 here is CASSQQAYQETQYF. The CDR3 DNA reads as TGTGCCAGCAGCCAACAGGCCTACCAAGAGACCCAGTACTTC. The gene calls are TRBV7-9 and TRBJ2-5, with D possibly matching TRBD1 (5 bases). From germline, CDR1 is SEHNR and CDR2 FQNEAQ (reference sequence). V lost 5 bases and J 0 bases, leaving 10 bases between the germline ends. The CDR3 is 14 amino acids.

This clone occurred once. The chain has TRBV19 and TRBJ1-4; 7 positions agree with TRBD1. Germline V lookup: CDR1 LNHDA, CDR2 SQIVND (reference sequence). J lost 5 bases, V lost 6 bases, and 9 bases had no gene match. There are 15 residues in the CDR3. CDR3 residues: CASRPVTGLNEKLFF. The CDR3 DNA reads TGTGCCAGTAGGCCCGTGACAGGGTTGAATGAAAAACTGTTTTTT.

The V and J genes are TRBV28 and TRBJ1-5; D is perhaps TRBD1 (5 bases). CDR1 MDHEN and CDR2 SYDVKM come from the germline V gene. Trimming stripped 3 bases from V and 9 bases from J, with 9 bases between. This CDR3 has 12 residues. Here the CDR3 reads CASSFMGLPQHF. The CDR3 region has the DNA TGTGCCAGCAGTTTCATGGGACTGCCCCAGCATTTT.

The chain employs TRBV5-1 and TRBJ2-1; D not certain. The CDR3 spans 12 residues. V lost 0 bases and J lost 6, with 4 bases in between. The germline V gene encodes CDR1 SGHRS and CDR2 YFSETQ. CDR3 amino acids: CASSLASNEQFF. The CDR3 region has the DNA TGCGCCAGCAGCTTGGCCTCCAATGAGCAGTTCTTC.

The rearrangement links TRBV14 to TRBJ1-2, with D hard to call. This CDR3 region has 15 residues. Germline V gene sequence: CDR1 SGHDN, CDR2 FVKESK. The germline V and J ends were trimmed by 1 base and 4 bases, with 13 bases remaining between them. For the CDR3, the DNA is TGTGCCAGCAGCCAAGGTTCGGTCCTCGCCTATGGCTACACCTTC. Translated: CASSQGSVLAYGYTF.

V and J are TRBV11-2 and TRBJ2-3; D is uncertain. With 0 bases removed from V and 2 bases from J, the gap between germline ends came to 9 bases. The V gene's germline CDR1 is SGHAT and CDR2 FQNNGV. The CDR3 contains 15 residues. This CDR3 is CASSLEPRPTDTQYF. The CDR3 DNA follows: TGTGCCAGCAGCTTAGAACCTAGACCCACAGATACGCAGTATTTT.

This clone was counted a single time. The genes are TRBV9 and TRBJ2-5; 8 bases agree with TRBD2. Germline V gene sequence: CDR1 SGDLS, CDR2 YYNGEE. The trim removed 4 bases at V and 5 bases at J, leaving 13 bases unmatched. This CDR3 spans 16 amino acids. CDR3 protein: CASSPPGGRGGETQYF. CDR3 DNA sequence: TGTGCCAGCAGCCCCCCAGGAGGACGGGGGGGGGAGACCCAGTACTTC.

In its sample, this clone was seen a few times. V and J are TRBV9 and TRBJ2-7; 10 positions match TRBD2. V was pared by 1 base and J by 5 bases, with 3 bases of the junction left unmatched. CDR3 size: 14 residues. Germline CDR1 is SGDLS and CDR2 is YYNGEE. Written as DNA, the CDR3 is TGTGCCAGCAGCGTACTAGCGGGAGATCACGAGCAGTACTTC. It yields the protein CASSVLAGDHEQYF.

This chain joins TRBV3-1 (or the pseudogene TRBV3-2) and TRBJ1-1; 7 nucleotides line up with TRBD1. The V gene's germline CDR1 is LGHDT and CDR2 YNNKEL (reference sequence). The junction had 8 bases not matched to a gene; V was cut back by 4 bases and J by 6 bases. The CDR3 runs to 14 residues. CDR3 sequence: CASSRYSQGAEAFF. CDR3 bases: TGTGCCAGCAGCCGTTATTCGCAGGGGGCTGAAGCTTTCTTT.

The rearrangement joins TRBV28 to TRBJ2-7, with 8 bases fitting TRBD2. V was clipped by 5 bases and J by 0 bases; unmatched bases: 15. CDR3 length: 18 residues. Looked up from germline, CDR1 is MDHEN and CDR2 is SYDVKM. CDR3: CASSPGGGGTLGSYEQYF. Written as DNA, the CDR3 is TGTGCCAGCAGTCCCGGGGGGGGCGGAACTTTGGGCTCCTACGAGCAGTACTTC.

The CDR3 is CAISDSNRGEQFF. The CDR3 DNA reads TGTGCCATCAGTGACTCTAATCGGGGTGAGCAGTTCTTC. The chain carries TRBV10-3 and TRBJ2-1; maybe TRBD2 (5 bases). V was clipped by 3 bases and J by 9 bases, with 12 bases between them. CDR3 length: 13 amino acids. From germline, CDR1 is ENHRY and CDR2 SYGVKD.

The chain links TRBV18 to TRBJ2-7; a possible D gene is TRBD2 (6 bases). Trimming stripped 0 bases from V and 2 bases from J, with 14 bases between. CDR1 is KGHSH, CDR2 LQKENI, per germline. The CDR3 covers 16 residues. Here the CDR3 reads CASSPPLGTSTYEQYF. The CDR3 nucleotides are TGTGCCAGCTCACCACCTTTAGGGACTTCGACCTACGAGCAGTACTTC. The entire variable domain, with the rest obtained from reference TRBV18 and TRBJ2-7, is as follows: NAGVMQNPRHLVRRRGQEARLRCSPMKGHSHVYWYRQLPEEGLKFMVYLQKENIIDESGMPKERFSAEFPKEGPSILRIQQVVRGDSAAYFCASSPPLGTSTYEQYFGPGTRLTVT.

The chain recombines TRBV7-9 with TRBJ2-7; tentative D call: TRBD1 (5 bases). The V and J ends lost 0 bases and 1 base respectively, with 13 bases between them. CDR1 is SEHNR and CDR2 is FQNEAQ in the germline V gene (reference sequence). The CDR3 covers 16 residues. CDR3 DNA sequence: TGTGCCAGCAGCTTAGCGCAGGCAGGGTTATCCTACGAGCAGTACTTC. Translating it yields CASSLAQAGLSYEQYF.

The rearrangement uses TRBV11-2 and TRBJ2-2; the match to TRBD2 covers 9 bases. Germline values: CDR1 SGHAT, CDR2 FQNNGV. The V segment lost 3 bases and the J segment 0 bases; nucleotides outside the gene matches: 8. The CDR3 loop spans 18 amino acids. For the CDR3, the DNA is TGTGCCAGCAGCTTCATGGTGCTAGCGGGATCGAACACCGGGGAGCTGTTTTTT. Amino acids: CASSFMVLAGSNTGELFF.

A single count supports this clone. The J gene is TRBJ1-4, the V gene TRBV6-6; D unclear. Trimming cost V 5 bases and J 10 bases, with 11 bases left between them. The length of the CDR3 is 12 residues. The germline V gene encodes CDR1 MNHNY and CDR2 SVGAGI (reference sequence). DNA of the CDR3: TGTGCCAGCAGTCGCGAGTACGGAAAACTGTTTTTT. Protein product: CASSREYGKLFF.

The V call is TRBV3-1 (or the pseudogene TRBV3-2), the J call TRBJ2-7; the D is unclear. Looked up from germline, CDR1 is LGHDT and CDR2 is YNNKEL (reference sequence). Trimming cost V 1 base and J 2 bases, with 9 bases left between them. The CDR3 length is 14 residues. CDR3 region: CASSQVGSTYEQYF. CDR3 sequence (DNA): TGTGCCAGCAGCCAAGTCGGGTCCACCTACGAGCAGTACTTC.

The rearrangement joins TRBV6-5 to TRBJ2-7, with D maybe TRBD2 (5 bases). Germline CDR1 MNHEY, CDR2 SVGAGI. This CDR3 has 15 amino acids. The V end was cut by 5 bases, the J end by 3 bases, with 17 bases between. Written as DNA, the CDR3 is TGTGCCAGCAGTCAACGACGACCGACTAACTACGAGCAGTACTTC. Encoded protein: CASSQRRPTNYEQYF.

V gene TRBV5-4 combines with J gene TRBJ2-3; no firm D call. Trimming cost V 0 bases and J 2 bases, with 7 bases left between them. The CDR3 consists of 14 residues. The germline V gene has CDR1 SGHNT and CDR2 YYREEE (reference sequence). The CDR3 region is CASSLELNTDTQYF. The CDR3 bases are TGTGCCAGCAGCTTGGAGCTGAACACAGATACGCAGTATTTT.

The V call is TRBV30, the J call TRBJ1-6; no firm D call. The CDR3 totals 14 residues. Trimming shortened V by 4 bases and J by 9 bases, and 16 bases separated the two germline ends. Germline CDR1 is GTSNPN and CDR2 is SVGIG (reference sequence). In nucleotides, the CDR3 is TGTGCCTGGAATGGGGTGTCGGGAATTTCACCCCTCCACTTT. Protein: CAWNGVSGISPLHF.

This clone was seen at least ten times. CDR3: CATKRDWDSQNTEAFF. In DNA form, the CDR3 reads TGCGCCACCAAAAGGGACTGGGACAGTCAGAACACTGAAGCTTTCTTT. This chain joins TRBV4-1 and TRBJ1-1; TRBD1 agrees at 7 bases. This CDR3 region has 16 residues. The trim removed 10 bases at V and 1 base at J, leaving 15 bases unmatched. Germline loops: CDR1 MGHRA, CDR2 YSYEKL.